Shown below are 14 T cell receptor beta chains from a single sample sequenced in a study of shared clonotypes between healthy human individuals. Some clones are missing from TCRdb's copy, which holds only in-frame ones; the method was immunoSEQ multiplex PCR. The sample records 2 million to 2.5 million clones, more than 90% being singletons. The source material was naive CD4+ T cells sorted from blood. As to subset: CD45RA+ positively selected. These receptors originate from a man younger than 35 in good health.

V usage is TRBV5-5 and J usage is TRBJ2-7; the D gene could be TRBD1 or TRBD2 (5 bases each). Germline CDR1 SGHKS, CDR2 YYEKEE (reference sequence). V dropped 4 bases and J dropped 2 bases, with 7 bases sitting between them. The CDR3 consists of 12 residues. The CDR3 is CASSRDPYEQYF. The CDR3 DNA follows: TGTGCCAGCAGCCGGGACCCCTACGAGCAGTACTTC.

The chain is built from TRBV7-9 and TRBJ1-6; D call uncertain. This CDR3 has 14 amino acids. The V and J ends lost 3 bases and 5 bases respectively, with 8 bases between them. CDR1 is SEHNR, CDR2 FQNEAQ, per germline (reference sequence). The CDR3 spells CASSFRENNSPLHF. DNA for the CDR3: TGTGCCAGCAGCTTCAGAGAAAATAATTCACCCCTCCACTTT.

This clone was picked up a small number of times. The gene calls are TRBV18 and TRBJ2-7; D tentatively reads TRBD1 or TRBD2 (5 bases each). Germline CDR1 reads KGHSH; CDR2 reads LQKENI. The CDR3 has 13 amino acids. V lost 5 bases to trimming and J lost 9 bases, with 17 bases between them. The CDR3 DNA follows: TGTGCCAGCTCAGGGGACGGAGTAACAGGGCAGTACTTC. As protein: CASSGDGVTGQYF.

This chain connects TRBV5-1 to TRBJ2-5; D not resolved. The CDR3 is 16 amino acids. Germline loops: CDR1 SGHRS, CDR2 YFSETQ. V lost 4 bases to trimming and J lost 5 bases, with 21 bases between them. CDR3 sequence (DNA): TGCGCCAGCAGCGACCCCCTCGGACCCCTGGGGGAGACCCAGTACTTC. Translating it yields CASSDPLGPLGETQYF.

This sequence joins TRBV10-3 and TRBJ2-7, with D perhaps TRBD2 (6 bases). The CDR3 has 16 amino acids. V lost 0 bases, J lost 7 bases, and 19 bases lay in between. Germline assignment: CDR1 ENHRY and CDR2 SYGVKD. Here the CDR3 reads CAISESLPGVGEEQYF. The CDR3 DNA reads TGTGCCATCAGTGAGTCTCTCCCGGGAGTAGGGGAGGAGCAGTACTTC.

V is TRBV6-1 and J is TRBJ1-5; TRBD1 matches 8 bases. CDR3 size: 14 residues. Per germline, CDR1 MNHNS and CDR2 SASEGT. The J segment lost 3 bases and the V segment lost 8 bases, leaving 6 bases of the junction unmatched. This chain's CDR3 is CASDDRGSNQPQHF. In nucleotides, the CDR3 is TGTGCCAGCGACGACAGGGGTTCCAATCAGCCCCAGCATTTT.

V gene TRBV7-9 combines with J gene TRBJ1-3; a weak D match, TRBD1 (6 bases). This CDR3 spans 12 amino acids. Germline V gene lookup returns CDR1 SEHNR and CDR2 FQNEAQ (reference sequence). V lost 5 bases and J 8 bases, leaving 10 bases between the germline ends. The CDR3 protein is CASSIQGDTIYF. CDR3 nucleotide sequence: TGTGCCAGCAGCATACAGGGAGACACCATATATTTT.

J is TRBJ1-6 and V is TRBV15, with D hard to call. Germline V gives CDR1 LNHNV, CDR2 YYDKDF (reference sequence). This CDR3 has 15 residues. V dropped 1 base and J dropped 3 bases, with 7 bases sitting between them. The CDR3 nucleotides are TGTGCCACCAGCAGAGCTGGCGTCTATAATTCACCCCTCCACTTT. It is translated as CATSRAGVYNSPLHF.

The chain uses TRBV19 and TRBJ1-2; TRBD1 is a possible D gene (6 bases). The V gene's germline CDR1 is LNHDA and CDR2 SQIVND (reference sequence). The CDR3 has 15 residues. Trimming took 3 bases from V and 4 from J, leaving 15 bases between them. CDR3 sequence: CASSIRGEGTYGYTF. CDR3 nucleotides: TGTGCCAGTAGTATCAGGGGAGAGGGGACCTATGGCTACACCTTC.

The V gene is TRBV5-1, the J gene TRBJ1-2; D perhaps matches TRBD1 (5 bases). Trimming removed 4 bases from V and 7 bases from J, with 17 bases in between. This CDR3 spans 14 amino acids. Per germline, CDR1 SGHRS and CDR2 YFSETQ. The CDR3 DNA reads as TGCGCCAGCAGCCCGGACGGGACCCCTAGTGGCTACACCTTC. This codes for CASSPDGTPSGYTF.

The chain links TRBV18 to TRBJ2-1; 12 bases are shared with TRBD1. CDR1 and CDR2 from the germline V gene are KGHSH and LQKENI. J gave up 8 bases and V 3 bases, and 14 bases lay outside the gene matches. The CDR3 contains 18 residues. CDR3 nucleotide sequence: TGTGCCAGCTCACCGAAACCAGCCGGGACAGGGGGCAACGATGAGCAGTTCTTC. Protein product: CASSPKPAGTGGNDEQFF.

This clone appeared a few times. The V gene is TRBV6-1, the J gene TRBJ2-2; maybe TRBD1 (5 bases). The CDR3 covers 14 residues. V was trimmed by 4 bases and J by 7 bases, leaving 13 bases between them. Germline values: CDR1 MNHNS, CDR2 SASEGT. CDR3 protein: CASSVRQKGGELFF. Here the CDR3 DNA reads TGTGCCAGCAGTGTCAGACAGAAAGGCGGGGAGCTGTTTTTT.

The gene calls are TRBV7-8 and TRBJ2-7; possible D gene TRBD1, 7 bases. CDR1 and CDR2 from the germline V gene are SGHVS and FQNEAQ. This CDR3 has 15 residues. Trimming pared 5 bases from V and 5 bases from J, leaving 19 bases between. Here the CDR3 DNA reads TGTGCCAGCAGCCAAATGACAGGGACTCAGGACGAGCAGTACTTC. Amino acids: CASSQMTGTQDEQYF.

The chain is built from TRBV28 and TRBJ2-6; the match to TRBD1 covers 9 bases. The V segment lost 6 bases and the J segment 4 bases; nucleotides outside the gene matches: 7. The CDR3 is 16 amino acids. Germline CDR1 and CDR2: MDHEN and SYDVKM. The chain's CDR3 is CASRLDRGAGANVLTF. The CDR3 DNA follows: TGTGCCAGCAGGCTGGACAGGGGCGCGGGGGCCAACGTCCTGACTTTC.